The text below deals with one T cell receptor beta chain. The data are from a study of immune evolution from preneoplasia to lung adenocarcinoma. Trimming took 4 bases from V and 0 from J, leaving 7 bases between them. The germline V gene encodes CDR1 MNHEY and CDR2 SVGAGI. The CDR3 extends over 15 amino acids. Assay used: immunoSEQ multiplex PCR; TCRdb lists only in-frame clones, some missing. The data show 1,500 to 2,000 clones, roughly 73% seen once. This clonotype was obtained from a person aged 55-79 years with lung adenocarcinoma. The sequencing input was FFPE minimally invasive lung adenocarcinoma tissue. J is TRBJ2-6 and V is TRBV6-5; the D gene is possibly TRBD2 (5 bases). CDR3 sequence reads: CASSFTSSGANVLTF. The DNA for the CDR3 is TGTGCCAGCAGTTTTACTAGCTCTGGGGCCAACGTCCTGACTTTC.